This TCR beta chain was observed in a study of cytomegalovirus exposure and HLA in healthy donors. Trimming cost V 3 bases and J 6 bases, with 14 bases left between them. CDR1 is LNHNV and CDR2 is YYDKDF in the germline V gene (reference sequence). CDR3 length equals 14 residues. Points from the study as a whole: Some V segments (TRBV6-2 and TRBV6-3 among them) were excluded as indistinguishable.

About this clone itself: Antigen: not known.

13 Jbeta primers and 60 Vbeta primers were used for the PCR. Libraries were prepared by immunoSEQ multiplex PCR; TCRdb keeps only in-frame clonotypes and omits some of them. The sample carries over 85,000 clones, around 78% recorded once. The sequence was obtained from a man younger than 40 in good health and CMV-seronegative. The chain links TRBV15 to TRBJ1-2; tentative D call: TRBD1 (5 bases). The source material was PBMCs. The CDR3 sequence: CATSRQGRENGYTF. CDR3 nucleotides: TGTGCCACCAGCAGGCAGGGTCGGGAGAATGGCTACACCTTC.